The sequence of this T cell receptor (beta chain) was determined in a study of blood T cell repertoires in COVID-19. The wider study: PBMCs, B-cell-depleted T cells, or T cells provided the cDNA or gDNA that made up the material.

Authors' methods: By means of reference gene primer amplification, nucleated cell counts were estimated. The repertoire was sequenced with immunoSEQ multiplex PCR; TCRdb's copy has only in-frame clones and lacks some. The V and J calls and clone size were taken over from that table, and D and trimming were inferred from the DNA. The sample records 230,000 or so clones, roughly 89% being singletons. On this clone: The germline gene is not matched at one end of the junction; a read error may be the cause.

Germline-derived CDR1 and CDR2 are SGHTA and FQGTGA. CDR3 length: 13 residues. The clonotype comes from a woman aged 35 to 49 who had recovered from COVID-19. The rearrangement uses TRBV7-3 and TRBJ1-1; tentatively, D is TRBD1 (5 bases). The sample consisted of peripheral blood. The chain's CDR3 is CASSLTWGSQPSF. DNA for the CDR3: TGTGCCAGCAGCTTAACGTGGGGCAGCCAACCTTCTTTT.